One TCR beta chain is described in this entry. Its specificity is not known. The sample originates from a study of T-cell reconstitution after alpha-beta-depleted transplantation in children. Study-wide findings and caveats: T-cell counts and diversity at one year post-transplant came mainly from newly produced T cells.

The CDR3 is 11 amino acids. V was cut by 7 bases and J by 7 bases, with 8 bases left in between. CDR1 and CDR2 (germline): MDHEN, SYDVKM. A library of TCRbeta sequences, prepared with unique molecular identifiers, was generated. TCRdb re-called the PCR reads with MiXCR, one entry per CDR3 protein. The sample lists roughly 400,000 distinct CDR3 sequences, 43% occurring once. This clonotype originated in a girl aged 2-15 years with aplastic anemia, due to receive a stem cell transplant. The sample in question was PBMCs, obtained before TCRalphabeta/CD19-depleted stem cell transplant. V usage is TRBV28 and J usage is TRBJ2-1; D gene unclear. The CDR3, as DNA: TGTGCCAGCACCTCGGTGAATGAGCAGTTCTTC. As protein: CASTSVNEQFF.